The rows below give T cell receptor beta chains drawn from one sample of a study of cytomegalovirus exposure and HLA in healthy donors. Assay used: immunoSEQ multiplex PCR; TCRdb lists only in-frame clones, some missing. Here the sample spans 100,000 to 150,000 clones, roughly 90% being singletons. Material: PBMCs. These receptors came from a man younger than 40 in good health and CMV-seronegative. CDR3s include the opening cysteine and the closing phenylalanine or tryptophan. D genes are given only for firm matches. Expanded clones get a size class; other rows say once, few or many, or leave the size out.

v_call: TRBV5-4; j_call: TRBJ2-1; clone_size: NA; d_call: NA; cdr3_aa: CASSSQGVEDNEQFF; cdr3_nt: TGTGCCAGCAGCTCCCAGGGCGTTGAAGACAATGAGCAGTTCTTC
v_call: TRBV9; j_call: TRBJ1-3; clone_size: NA; d_call: NA; cdr3_aa: CASSQNSGNTIYF; cdr3_nt: TGTGCCAGCAGCCAAAACTCTGGAAACACCATATATTTT
v_call: TRBV2; j_call: TRBJ1-2; clone_size: NA; d_call: NA; cdr3_aa: CASRPDSPYGYTF; cdr3_nt: TGTGCCAGCAGGCCCGACAGTCCCTATGGCTACACCTTC
v_call: TRBV7-9; j_call: TRBJ2-7; clone_size: NA; d_call: TRBD2; cdr3_aa: CASSLVSGRHGEQYF; cdr3_nt: TGTGCCAGCAGCTTAGTAAGCGGGAGACACGGCGAGCAGTACTTC
v_call: TRBV30; j_call: TRBJ2-1; clone_size: NA; d_call: NA; cdr3_aa: CAWSVGGVGHNEQFF; cdr3_nt: TGTGCCTGGAGTGTTGGGGGCGTGGGACACAATGAGCAGTTCTTC
v_call: TRBV7-9; j_call: TRBJ1-2; clone_size: NA; d_call: NA; cdr3_aa: CASSVDGFRQGHYGYTF; cdr3_nt: TGTGCCAGCAGCGTAGACGGCTTCCGGCAGGGGCACTATGGCTACACCTTC
v_call: TRBV7-8; j_call: TRBJ2-5; clone_size: NA; d_call: TRBD1; cdr3_aa: CASSRDREETQYF; cdr3_nt: TGTGCCAGCAGTCGGGACAGGGAAGAGACCCAGTACTTC
v_call: TRBV7-8; j_call: TRBJ1-3; clone_size: NA; d_call: NA; cdr3_aa: CASSPGGSFSGNTIYF; cdr3_nt: TGTGCCAGCAGCCCAGGAGGGTCTTTCTCTGGAAACACCATATATTTT
v_call: TRBV4-1; j_call: TRBJ1-2; clone_size: NA; d_call: NA; cdr3_aa: CASSQERGSYGYTF; cdr3_nt: TGCGCCAGCAGCCAAGAAAGGGGCTCATATGGCTACACCTTC
v_call: TRBV6-1; j_call: TRBJ1-1; clone_size: once; d_call: NA; cdr3_aa: CASRAPGANTEAFF; cdr3_nt: TGTGCCAGCAGGGCCCCGGGAGCGAACACTGAAGCTTTCTTT
v_call: TRBV7-2; j_call: TRBJ2-1; clone_size: NA; d_call: NA; cdr3_aa: CASSPSRSDQFF; cdr3_nt: TGTGCCAGCAGCCCATCTAGGAGTGATCAGTTCTTC
v_call: TRBV7-2; j_call: TRBJ2-7; clone_size: NA; d_call: NA; cdr3_aa: CASSLRPSYEQYF; cdr3_nt: TGTGCCAGCAGCTTGCGCCCCTCCTACGAGCAGTACTTC
v_call: TRBV27; j_call: TRBJ1-1; clone_size: NA; d_call: NA; cdr3_aa: CASSFLPVAEAFF; cdr3_nt: TGTGCCAGCAGTTTCCTTCCGGTAGCTGAAGCTTTCTTT
v_call: TRBV7-9; j_call: TRBJ2-2; clone_size: NA; d_call: TRBD2; cdr3_aa: CASSFGLADTGELFF; cdr3_nt: TGTGCCAGCAGCTTTGGACTAGCGGACACCGGGGAGCTGTTTTTT
v_call: TRBV7-3; j_call: TRBJ2-2; clone_size: NA; d_call: NA; cdr3_aa: CASSFRGGTGELFF; cdr3_nt: TGTGCCAGCAGCTTTCGGGGAGGCACCGGGGAGCTGTTTTTT
v_call: TRBV27; j_call: TRBJ2-7; clone_size: NA; d_call: TRBD1; cdr3_aa: CASSLSGGYYEQYF; cdr3_nt: TGTGCCAGCAGTTTGTCAGGGGGTTACTACGAGCAGTACTTC